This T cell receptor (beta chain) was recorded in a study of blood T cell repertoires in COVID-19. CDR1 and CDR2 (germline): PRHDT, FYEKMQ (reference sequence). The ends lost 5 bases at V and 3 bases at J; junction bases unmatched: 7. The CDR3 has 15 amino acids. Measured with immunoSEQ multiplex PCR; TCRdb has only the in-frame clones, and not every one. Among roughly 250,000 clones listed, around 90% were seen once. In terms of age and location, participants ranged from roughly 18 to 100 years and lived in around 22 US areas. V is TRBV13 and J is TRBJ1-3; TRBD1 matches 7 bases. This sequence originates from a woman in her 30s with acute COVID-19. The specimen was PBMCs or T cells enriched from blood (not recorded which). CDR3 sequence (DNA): TGTGCCAGCAGCCAAGGCCGGGACAGTGGAAACACCATATATTTT. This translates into CASSQGRDSGNTIYF.